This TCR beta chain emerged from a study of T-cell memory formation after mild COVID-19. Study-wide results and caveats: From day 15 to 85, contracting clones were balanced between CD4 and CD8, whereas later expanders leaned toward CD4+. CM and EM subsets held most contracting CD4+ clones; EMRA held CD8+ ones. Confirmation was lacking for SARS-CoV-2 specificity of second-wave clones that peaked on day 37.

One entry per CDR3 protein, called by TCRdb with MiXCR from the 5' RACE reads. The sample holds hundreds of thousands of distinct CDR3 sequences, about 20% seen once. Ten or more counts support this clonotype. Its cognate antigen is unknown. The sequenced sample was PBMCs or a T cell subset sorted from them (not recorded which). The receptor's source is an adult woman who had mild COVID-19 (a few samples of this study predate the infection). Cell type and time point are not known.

CDR3 DNA: TGTGCCAGCAGCTCCGACAGGGTCGGGGCAGATACGCAGTATTTT. Translation gives CASSSDRVGADTQYF. This chain joins TRBV5-4 and TRBJ2-3; 7 nucleotides align to TRBD1. This CDR3 is 15 amino acids long. After removal of 3 bases from V and 4 bases from J, the junction contained 8 bases not matched to a gene. From germline, CDR1 is SGHNT and CDR2 YYREEE (reference sequence).